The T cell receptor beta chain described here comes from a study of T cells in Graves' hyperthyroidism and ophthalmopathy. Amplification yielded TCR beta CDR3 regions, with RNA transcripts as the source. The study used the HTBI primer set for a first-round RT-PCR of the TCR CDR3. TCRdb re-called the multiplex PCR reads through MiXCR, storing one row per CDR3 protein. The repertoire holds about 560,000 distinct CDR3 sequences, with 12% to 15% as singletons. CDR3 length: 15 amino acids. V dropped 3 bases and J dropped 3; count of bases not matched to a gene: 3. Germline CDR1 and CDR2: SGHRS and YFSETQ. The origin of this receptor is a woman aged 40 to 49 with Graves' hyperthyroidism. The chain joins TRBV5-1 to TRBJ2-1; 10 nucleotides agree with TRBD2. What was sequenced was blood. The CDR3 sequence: CASSSTSGNYNEQFF. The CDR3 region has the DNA TGCGCCAGCAGCTCCACTAGCGGGAACTACAATGAGCAGTTCTTC.